This T cell receptor beta chain derives from a study of cytomegalovirus exposure and HLA in healthy donors. The CDR3 contains 12 residues. Germline V gene lookup returns CDR1 MNHEY and CDR2 SMNVEV (reference sequence). With 4 bases removed from V and 3 bases from J, the gap between germline ends came to 5 bases. The PCR used 60 Vbeta and 13 Jbeta primers. The data were produced by immunoSEQ multiplex PCR, yet TCRdb's version contains in-frame clones alone and is incomplete. The sample has more than 150,000 clones; around 73% are singletons. The sample comprised PBMCs. This sequence joins TRBV27 and TRBJ2-3, with D possibly being TRBD2 (5 bases). This receptor was taken from a male donor in good health and CMV-seronegative. The CDR3 here is CASSSGTDTQYF. DNA for the CDR3: TGTGCCAGCAGTTCGGGAACAGATACGCAGTATTTT.